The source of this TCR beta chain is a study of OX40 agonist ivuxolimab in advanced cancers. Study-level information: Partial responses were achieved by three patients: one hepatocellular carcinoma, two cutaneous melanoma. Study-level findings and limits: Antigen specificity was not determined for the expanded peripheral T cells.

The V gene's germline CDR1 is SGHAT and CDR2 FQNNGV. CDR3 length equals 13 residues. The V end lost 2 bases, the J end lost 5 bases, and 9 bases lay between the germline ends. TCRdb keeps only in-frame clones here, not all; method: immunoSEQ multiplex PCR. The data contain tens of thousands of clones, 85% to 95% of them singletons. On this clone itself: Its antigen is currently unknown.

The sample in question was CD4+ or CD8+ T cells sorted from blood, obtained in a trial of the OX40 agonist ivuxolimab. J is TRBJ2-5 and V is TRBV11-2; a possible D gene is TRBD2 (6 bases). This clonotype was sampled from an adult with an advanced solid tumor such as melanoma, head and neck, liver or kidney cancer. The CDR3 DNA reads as TGTGCCAGCAGCTTATGGGAGGAGGAGACCCAGTACTTC. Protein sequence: CASSLWEEETQYF.